These 12 T cell receptor beta chains originate from one sample sequenced in a study of blood T cell repertoires in COVID-19. TCRdb's copy holds only in-frame clones and misses some; the assay was immunoSEQ multiplex PCR. The data contain approximately 20,000 clones, roughly 90% of them singletons. The material sequenced was peripheral blood. The receptors shown here come from a human donor in a cohort sampled during active COVID-19.

This chain connects TRBV2 to TRBJ2-7; D uncertain. The CDR3 length is 11 residues. Germline V gene lookup returns CDR1 SNHLY and CDR2 FYNNEI. The V end was cut by 4 bases, the J end by 12 bases, with 13 bases between. The CDR3 DNA is TGTGCCAGCAGTGCGGCGGTGGATGGGTACTTC. Amino acids: CASSAAVDGYF.

This chain links TRBV2 with TRBJ1-5; unclear D gene. The CDR3 runs 12 residues. The V and J ends lost 5 bases and 7 bases respectively, with 9 bases between them. From germline, CDR1 is SNHLY and CDR2 FYNNEI. CDR3 in amino acids: CASSTVSQPQHF. DNA for the CDR3: TGTGCCAGCAGTACAGTCAGCCAGCCCCAGCATTTT.

This clone was seen a handful of times. DNA of the CDR3: TGTGCCACCAGCAGAGCAAGGGACAGACCTTCCGAGCAGTACTTC. It yields the protein CATSRARDRPSEQYF. This chain links TRBV15 with TRBJ2-7, with 7 positions matching TRBD1. The germline V gene encodes CDR1 LNHNV and CDR2 YYDKDF (reference sequence). The CDR3 extends over 15 amino acids. With V trimmed by 1 base and J by 6 bases, 9 bases remained unmatched.

V gene TRBV19 combines with J gene TRBJ2-7, with 7 positions matching TRBD1. V lost 5 bases to trimming and J lost 4 bases; unmatched junction nucleotides: 17. The length of the CDR3 is 17 residues. Germline loops: CDR1 LNHDA, CDR2 SQIVND (reference sequence). Here the CDR3 reads CASSLQWTGSIGYEQYF. CDR3 DNA sequence: TGTGCCAGTAGTCTCCAATGGACAGGCTCAATTGGGTACGAGCAGTACTTC.

V gene TRBV7-9 combines with J gene TRBJ2-7, with 7 bases fitting TRBD1. CDR1 is SEHNR, CDR2 FQNEAQ, per germline (reference sequence). Trimming took 2 bases from V and 0 from J; bases not matched to a gene: 7. This CDR3 spans 16 amino acids. In DNA, the CDR3 is TGTGCCAGCAGCTTAATTGACAGGGTGAACTCCTACGAGCAGTACTTC. Protein product: CASSLIDRVNSYEQYF.

This chain connects TRBV10-3 to TRBJ1-2; the D gene is possibly TRBD1 (5 bases). CDR1 and CDR2 (germline): ENHRY, SYGVKD. The V end was cut by 4 bases, the J end by 5 bases, with 8 bases between. The CDR3 is 12 amino acids. The CDR3 loop reads CAISAGEYGYTF. Here the CDR3 DNA reads TGTGCCATCAGTGCGGGGGAATATGGCTACACCTTC.

V and J are TRBV5-6 and TRBJ1-1; D is ambiguous. The CDR3 sequence is 11 residues long. Per the germline V gene, CDR1 is SGHDT and CDR2 is YYEEEE. V was cut by 2 bases and J by 7 bases, with 6 bases left in between. This chain's CDR3 is CASSFGGEAFF. CDR3 DNA sequence: TGTGCCAGCAGCTTCGGAGGTGAAGCTTTCTTT. The full variable domain, rest sourced from reference TRBV5-6 and TRBJ1-1, is DAGVTQSPTHLIKTRGQQVTLRCSPKSGHDTVSWYQQALGQGPQFIFQYYEEEERQRGNFPDRFSGHQFPNYSSELNVNALLLGDSALYLCASSFGGEAFFGQGTRLTVV.

The CDR3 loop reads CASSQGSRGYTF. CDR3 in DNA: TGTGCCAGTAGTCAGGGGTCCCGCGGCTACACCTTC. The V call is TRBV19, the J call TRBJ1-2, with D maybe TRBD1 (6 bases). CDR3 size: 12 residues. Trimming shortened V by 5 bases and J by 8 bases, and 12 bases separated the two germline ends. Per germline, CDR1 LNHDA and CDR2 SQIVND (reference sequence).

The V call is TRBV4-1, the J call TRBJ2-1, with 9 positions matching TRBD2. Germline V gives CDR1 MGHRA, CDR2 YSYEKL. The CDR3 contains 16 residues. V lost 1 base and J lost 2; bases outside the gene matches: 3. The CDR3 nucleotides read TGCGCCAGCAGCCAAGTGGCTAGCGGGACCTACAATGAGCAGTTCTTC. Translated, it gives CASSQVASGTYNEQFF.

The chain carries TRBV3-1 (or the pseudogene TRBV3-2) and TRBJ1-2; 8 bases align to TRBD1. The germline V gene encodes CDR1 LGHDT and CDR2 YNNKEL (reference sequence). CDR3 length equals 14 residues. V was clipped by 3 bases and J by 4 bases; unmatched bases: 4. The CDR3 sequence: CASSQPGGVYGYTF. The CDR3 DNA is TGTGCCAGCAGCCAGCCAGGGGGCGTCTATGGCTACACCTTC.

This clone has just a few counts. The chain links TRBV3-1 (or the pseudogene TRBV3-2) to TRBJ1-1; unclear D gene. This CDR3 is 14 amino acids long. CDR1 and CDR2 (germline): LGHDT, YNNKEL (reference sequence). V lost 5 bases and J 7 bases, leaving 17 bases between the germline ends. The CDR3, as DNA: TGTGCCAGCAGCTATGGCCTATCACAGATTGAAGCTTTCTTT. Protein product: CASSYGLSQIEAFF.

This clone was counted between two and nine times. This sequence joins TRBV7-9 and TRBJ2-1; D remains unclear. There are 17 residues in the CDR3. The germline CDR1 and CDR2 sequences are SEHNR and FQNEAQ (reference sequence). V dropped 5 bases and J dropped 0 bases, with 17 bases sitting between them. CDR3 DNA sequence: TGTGCCAGCAGCCCACGGAGCGTTCAAAGCTCCTACAATGAGCAGTTCTTC. This gives the protein CASSPRSVQSSYNEQFF.